This TCR beta chain was observed in a study of tumor-infiltrating lymphocytes in localized non-small cell lung cancer. Whole-study context: From each patient, both tumor and uninvolved lung, non-adjacent to tumor, were sampled.

Assay used: immunoSEQ multiplex PCR; TCRdb lists only in-frame clones, some missing. The top ten hold 10% to 15% of the sample, which has about 12,000 clones, 80% seen once. Broader study findings: Each assay used a separate piece of the same tissue. No T-cell fraction difference was seen between IM1 and IM2 tumors. Tumor T-cell fraction was not associated with recurrence-free survival.

Notes on this clone: Its antigen is not known.

The CDR3 runs to 17 residues. Looked up from germline, CDR1 is SGHVS and CDR2 is FQNEAQ. J gave up 0 bases and V 2 bases, and 7 bases lay outside the gene matches. This sequence originates from a human donor with non-small cell lung cancer. Sequenced material: lung tumor tissue. The chain employs TRBV7-8 and TRBJ2-5; 9 positions agree with TRBD2. CDR3 region: CASSLRLADPYQETQYF. In DNA form, the CDR3 reads TGTGCCAGCAGCTTAAGACTAGCGGACCCGTACCAAGAGACCCAGTACTTC.